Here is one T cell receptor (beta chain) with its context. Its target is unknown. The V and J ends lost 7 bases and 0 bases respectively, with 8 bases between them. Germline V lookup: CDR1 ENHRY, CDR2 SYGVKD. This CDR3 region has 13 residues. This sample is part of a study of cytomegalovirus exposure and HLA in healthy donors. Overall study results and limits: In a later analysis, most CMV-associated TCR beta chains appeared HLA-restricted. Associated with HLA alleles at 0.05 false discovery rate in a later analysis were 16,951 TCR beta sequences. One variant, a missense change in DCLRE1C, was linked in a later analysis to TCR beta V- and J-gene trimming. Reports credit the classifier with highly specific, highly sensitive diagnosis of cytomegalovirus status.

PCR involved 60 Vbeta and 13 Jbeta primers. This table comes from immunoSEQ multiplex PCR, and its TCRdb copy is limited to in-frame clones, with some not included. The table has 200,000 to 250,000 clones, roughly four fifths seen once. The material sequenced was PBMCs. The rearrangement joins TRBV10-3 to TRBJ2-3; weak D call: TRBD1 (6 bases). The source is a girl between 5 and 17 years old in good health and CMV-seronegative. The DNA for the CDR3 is TGTGCCATCACAGGGGTCAGCACAGATACGCAGTATTTT. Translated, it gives CAITGVSTDTQYF.